This record looks at one TCR beta chain sequence and its context. Its antigen specificity is not known. Nothing much larger sits one base from this clone, and base qualities are not available. The data originate from a study of T cell responses to AZD1222 COVID-19 vaccine (dated by TCRdb to about 2021). Study-level background: Because spike-specific TCR depth and breadth did not differ between the two schedules, AZD1222 recipients who got a second dose at roughly 4 weeks were pooled with those who got a second dose at roughly 12 weeks. Enrollment into the trials was organized by age into subgroups of 18-55, 56-69 and 70-plus years, and those subgroups contained approximately 160, 26 and 62 TCR-sequenced participants, respectively. TCR sequencing was performed for over 230 trial participants, of whom about 200 were given two doses of AZD1222 and some 26 were given two doses of MenACWY control vaccine.

The CDR3 regions of human TCRbeta chains were subjected to immunosequencing. Turning to the authors' computational methods: TCRs in the repertoires were compared against a reference library of SARS-CoV-2-specific TCRs that had been generated with the MIRA antigen-specificity platform. Breadth was defined as the fraction of unique TCRs that were SARS-CoV-2-associated, and depth was defined as the fraction of total T cells that were SARS-CoV-2-associated. Each spike-specific TCR was assigned to its reactive spike region and to a CD4 or CD8 class using the MIRA data. Log10-transformed breadth and depth values were compared by one-way ANOVA with Sidak's multiple comparisons tests. Imported from immuneACCESS, the table was reduced by TCRdb to in-frame sequences with V and J called. These copies leave out some clones; in studies compared against another copy, an unresolved V gene accounts for under half, and the cause of the remainder is not known. V and J calls and clone size follow that table, whereas D and trimming were derived from the DNA. The sample includes 120,000 to 150,000 clones, with 89% observed a single time. In total, the top ten clones hold approximately 4.5% of the sample.

Read against the paper, the sample's time point label means: baseline before first vaccination. Vaccinee samples came from UK trials COV001 and COV002, including a single-blind randomized controlled phase 2/3 trial of AZD1222 (ChAdOx1 nCoV-19) in healthy adults. For TCRbeta chain sequencing, PBMC samples were collected from trial participants at day 0 and at day 28 after the second dose. What the study reported, not specific to this receptor: Only a handful of AZD1222 recipients were SARS-CoV-2 seropositive at baseline, limiting conclusions about previously exposed vaccinees. Epitopes outside the regions mutated in the B.1.351 and B.1.1.7 variants were reportedly recognized by nearly half of the unique spike-specific TCRs. The 56-69-year group was small, and its depth increase did not reach significance, likely because of low power. Because no day 14 peak-response samples were available, repertoires were characterized only after the peak T cell response. The whole spike protein was spanned by vaccine-associated CD4 TCRs, and dominant responses were seen in regions 160-218 and 743-854. Participants were mostly white British, with more females than males. The authors suggested clonal diversity may have been underestimated. After two AZD1222 doses, spike-specific TCR breadth and depth were significantly higher than at day 0 and than in MenACWY recipients.

The TCR originated in an adult in good health. Source: peripheral blood, taken on day 0 of AZD1222 vaccination.

The DNA reads TGTGCCAGCAGCGGTCAGAAGCGGGATCTTTCCTACGAGCAGTACTTC. It codes for CASSGQKRDLSYEQYF. Here the chain combines TRBV7-2 and TRBJ2-7; TRBD2 matches 7 bases in the middle. The germline V gene gives CDR1 as SGHTA and CDR2 as FQGNSA. V is cut back by 5 bases and J by 1 base, with 11 bases in the junction unmatched. From cysteine to phenylalanine, the CDR3 is 16 amino acids long. Only the CDR3 DNA stays, 48 bases, in frame from base 1.